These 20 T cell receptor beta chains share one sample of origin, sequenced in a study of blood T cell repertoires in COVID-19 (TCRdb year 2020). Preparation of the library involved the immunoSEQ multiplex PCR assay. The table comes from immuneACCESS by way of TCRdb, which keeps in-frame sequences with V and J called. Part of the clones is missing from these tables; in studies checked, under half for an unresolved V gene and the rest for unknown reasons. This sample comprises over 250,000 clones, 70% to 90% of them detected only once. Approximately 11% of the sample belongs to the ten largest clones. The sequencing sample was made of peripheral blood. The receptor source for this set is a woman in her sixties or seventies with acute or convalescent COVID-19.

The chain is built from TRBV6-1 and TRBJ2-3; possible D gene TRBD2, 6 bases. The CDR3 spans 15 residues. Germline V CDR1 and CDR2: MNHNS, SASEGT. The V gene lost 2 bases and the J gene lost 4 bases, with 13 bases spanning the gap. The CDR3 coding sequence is TGTGCCAGCAGTGAAAGACTCGGCGGGGCAGATACGCAGTATTTT. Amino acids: CASSERLGGADTQYF.

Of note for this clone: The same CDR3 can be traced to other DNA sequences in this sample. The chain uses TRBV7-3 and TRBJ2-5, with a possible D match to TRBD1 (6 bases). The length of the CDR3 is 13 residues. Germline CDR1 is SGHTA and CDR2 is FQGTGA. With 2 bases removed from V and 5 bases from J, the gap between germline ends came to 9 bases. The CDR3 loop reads CASSLGGRETQYF. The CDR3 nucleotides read TGTGCCAGCAGCTTAGGGGGCCGGGAGACCCAGTACTTC.

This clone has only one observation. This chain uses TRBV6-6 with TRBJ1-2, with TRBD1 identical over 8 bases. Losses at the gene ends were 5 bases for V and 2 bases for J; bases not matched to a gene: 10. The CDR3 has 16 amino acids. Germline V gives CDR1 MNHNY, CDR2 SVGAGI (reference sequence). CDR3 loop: CASSRLTGTGNYGYTF. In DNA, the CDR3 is TGTGCCAGCAGTCGATTAACCGGGACAGGCAACTATGGCTACACCTTC.

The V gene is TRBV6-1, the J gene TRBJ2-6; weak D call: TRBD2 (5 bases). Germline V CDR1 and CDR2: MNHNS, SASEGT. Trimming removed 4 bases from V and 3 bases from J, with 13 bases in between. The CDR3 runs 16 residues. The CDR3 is CASSGGIGGGANVLTF. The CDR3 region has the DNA TGTGCCAGCAGTGGAGGGATTGGAGGTGGGGCCAACGTCCTGACTTTC.

CDR3: CASSTLGSWTSGANVLTF. CDR3 DNA: TGTGCCAGCAGCACCCTCGGGAGTTGGACCTCTGGGGCCAACGTCCTGACTTTC. This rearrangement joins TRBV5-6 to TRBJ2-6; D is possibly TRBD2 (6 bases). The V gene's germline CDR1 is SGHDT and CDR2 YYEEEE. CDR3 length equals 18 residues. The V end was cut by 4 bases, the J end by 0 bases, with 17 bases between.

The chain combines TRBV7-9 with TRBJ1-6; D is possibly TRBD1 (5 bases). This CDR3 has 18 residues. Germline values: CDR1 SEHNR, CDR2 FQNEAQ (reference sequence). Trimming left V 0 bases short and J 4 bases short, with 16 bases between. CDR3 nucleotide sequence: TGTGCCAGCAGCTTAGCGGGGCACCGAGGGACTTATAATTCACCCCTCCACTTT. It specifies CASSLAGHRGTYNSPLHF.

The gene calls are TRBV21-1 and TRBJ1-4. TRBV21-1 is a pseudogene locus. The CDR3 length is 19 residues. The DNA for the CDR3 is TGTGCCAGCAGCAAAGCGGACTCGGTTCCCCAGGTGGCTAATGAAAAACTGTTTTTT. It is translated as CASSKADSVPQVANEKLFF.

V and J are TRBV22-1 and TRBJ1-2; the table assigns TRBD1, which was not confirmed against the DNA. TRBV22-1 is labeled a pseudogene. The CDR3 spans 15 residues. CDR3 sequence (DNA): TGTCCTGGGAGCCCAAGGGGGCGATCGGACTATGGCTACACCTTC. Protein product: CPGSPRGRSDYGYTF.

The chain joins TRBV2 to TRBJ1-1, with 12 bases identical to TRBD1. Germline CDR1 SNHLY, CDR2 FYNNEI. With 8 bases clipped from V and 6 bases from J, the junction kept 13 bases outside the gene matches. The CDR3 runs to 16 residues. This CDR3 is CASVFGTGGSGAEAFF. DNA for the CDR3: TGTGCCAGCGTCTTCGGGACAGGGGGCAGTGGGGCTGAAGCTTTCTTT.

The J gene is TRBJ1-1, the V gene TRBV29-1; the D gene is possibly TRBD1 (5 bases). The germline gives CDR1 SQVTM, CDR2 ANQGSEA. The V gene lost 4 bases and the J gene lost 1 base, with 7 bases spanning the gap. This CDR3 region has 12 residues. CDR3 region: CSVGTSNTEAFF. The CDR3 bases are TGCAGCGTTGGGACATCGAACACTGAAGCTTTCTTT.

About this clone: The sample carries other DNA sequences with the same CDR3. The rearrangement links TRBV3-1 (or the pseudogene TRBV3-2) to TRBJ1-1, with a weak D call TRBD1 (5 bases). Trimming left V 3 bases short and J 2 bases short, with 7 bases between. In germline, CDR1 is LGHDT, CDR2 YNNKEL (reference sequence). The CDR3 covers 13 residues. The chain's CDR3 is CASSQGGNTEAFF. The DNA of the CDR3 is TGTGCCAGCAGCCAGGGGGGAAACACTGAAGCTTTCTTT.

CDR3 coding DNA: TGTGCCACCAGTGATGGCTCGGAGGGGGAAAAACTGTTTTTT. Protein product: CATSDGSEGEKLFF. The chain uses TRBV24-1 and TRBJ1-4, with a possible D match to TRBD1 (5 bases). This CDR3 is 14 amino acids long. Germline CDR1 is KGHDR and CDR2 is SFDVKD. Trimming pared 3 bases from V and 8 bases from J, leaving 12 bases between.

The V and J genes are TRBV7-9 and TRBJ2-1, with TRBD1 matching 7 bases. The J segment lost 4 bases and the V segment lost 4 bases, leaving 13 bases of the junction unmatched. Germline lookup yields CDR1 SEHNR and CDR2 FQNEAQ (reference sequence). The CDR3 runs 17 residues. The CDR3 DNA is TGTGCCAGCAGCTCAACAACTGGACAGGATCTTTACAATGAGCAGTTCTTC. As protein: CASSSTTGQDLYNEQFF.

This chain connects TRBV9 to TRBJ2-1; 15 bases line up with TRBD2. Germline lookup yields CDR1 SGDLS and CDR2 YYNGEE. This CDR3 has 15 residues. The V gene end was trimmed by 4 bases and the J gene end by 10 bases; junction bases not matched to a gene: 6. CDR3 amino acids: CASSSRGTSGGEQFF. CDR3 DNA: TGTGCCAGCAGCTCACGCGGGACTAGCGGGGGGGAGCAGTTCTTC.

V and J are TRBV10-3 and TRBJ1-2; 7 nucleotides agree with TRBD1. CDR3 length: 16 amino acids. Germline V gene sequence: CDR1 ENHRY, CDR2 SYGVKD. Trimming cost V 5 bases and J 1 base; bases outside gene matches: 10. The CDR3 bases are TGTGCCATCAGTAAAGACATCACAGGGGATAACTATGGCTACACCTTC. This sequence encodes CAISKDITGDNYGYTF.

DNA of the CDR3: TGTGCCAGCAGACCCGGGGGAATAAACATTCAGTACTTC. Protein product: CASRPGGINIQYF. This sequence joins TRBV3-1 (or the pseudogene TRBV3-2) and TRBJ2-4, with D perhaps matching TRBD2 (6 bases). The CDR3 extends over 13 amino acids. Trimming cost V 6 bases and J 6 bases, with 12 bases left between them. Germline CDR1 reads LGHDT; CDR2 reads YNNKEL (reference sequence).

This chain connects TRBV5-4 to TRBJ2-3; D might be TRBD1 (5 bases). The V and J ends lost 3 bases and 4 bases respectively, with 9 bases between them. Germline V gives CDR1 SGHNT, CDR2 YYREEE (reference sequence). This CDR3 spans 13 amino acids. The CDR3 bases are TGTGCCAGCAGCTCTCGACAGTCAGATACGCAGTATTTT. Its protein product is CASSSRQSDTQYF.

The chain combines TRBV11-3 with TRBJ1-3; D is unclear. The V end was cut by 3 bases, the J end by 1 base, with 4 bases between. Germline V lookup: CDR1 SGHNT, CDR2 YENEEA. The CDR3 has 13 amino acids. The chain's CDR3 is CASSFSSGNTIYF. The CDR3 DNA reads TGTGCCAGCAGCTTTTCATCTGGAAACACCATATATTTT. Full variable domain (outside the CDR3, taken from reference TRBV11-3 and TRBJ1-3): EAGVVQSPRYKIIEKKQPVAFWCNPISGHNTLYWYLQNLGQGPELLIRYENEEAVDDSQLPKDRFSAERLKGVDSTLKIQPAELGDSAVYLCASSFSSGNTIYFGEGSWLTVV.

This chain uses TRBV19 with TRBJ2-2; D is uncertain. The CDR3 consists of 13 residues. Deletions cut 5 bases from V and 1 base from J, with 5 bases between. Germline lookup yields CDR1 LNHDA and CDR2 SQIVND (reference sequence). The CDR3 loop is CASSPVNTGELFF. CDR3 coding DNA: TGTGCCAGTAGTCCGGTGAACACCGGGGAGCTGTTTTTT.

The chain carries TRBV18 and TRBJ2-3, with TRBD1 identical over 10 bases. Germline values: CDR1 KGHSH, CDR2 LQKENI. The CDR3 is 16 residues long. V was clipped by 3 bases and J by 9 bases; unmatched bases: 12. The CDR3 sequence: CASSPPTGGRLGTQYF. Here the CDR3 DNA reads TGTGCCAGCTCACCGCCGACAGGGGGCCGCCTGGGCACGCAGTATTTT.